The following is a T cell receptor (beta chain) sequence with its context. The antigen this receptor binds is unknown. No per-base quality is available; no much larger clone lies one base away. The CDR3 goes from the cysteine to the phenylalanine over 15 residues. The CDR3 DNA has 45 bases and is translated from base 1. V loses 1 base at its end and J loses 10 bases; junction bases beyond the gene matches: 6. In the germline V gene, CDR1 corresponds to SGHRS and CDR2 to YFSETQ. These data belong to a study of blood T cell repertoires in COVID-19 (dated by TCRdb to 2019 to 2021). For the wider study: The collaborator samples originated in the United States, Italy and Spain and spanned the acute and convalescent phases of COVID-19. The prospective study material was composed of cDNA or gDNA derived from T cells, B-cell-depleted T cells, or PBMCs. The dataset comprised deeply sampled blood TCRbeta repertoires from subjects exposed to, actively infected with, or recovered from COVID-19. The repertoires were released in a freely available public database meant as a resource for research on the immune response to SARS-CoV-2. Samples came from the ongoing ImmuneRACE study (first 160 participants) plus 1,254 subjects from 6 global collaborators. Sample metadata almost always included a de-identified subject ID, COVID-19 status, age in years and sex. HLA class I and class II types, where available, came from metadata supplied by the sample provider rather than from assay-based typing. Overall results and qualifications from the work: The amount of clinical and demographic metadata varied by source and participant and was provided uncurated.

TCRbeta CDR3 regions were amplified from genomic DNA using the immunoSEQ Assay, a bias-controlled multiplex PCR. From the authors' description of their analysis: The number of nucleated cells in each sample was estimated from the amplification of reference gene primers within the assay. Sequence reads were collapsed and filtered to measure the absolute abundance of every unique TCRbeta CDR3 rearrangement. For each sample, productive Simpson clonality was calculated by taking the square root of Simpson's diversity index across productive rearrangements. TCRdb took over this immuneACCESS table, retaining in-frame rearrangements with V and J assigned. Such tables are incomplete; in checked studies, under half of the missing clones stem from an unresolved V gene, and the remainder is unexplained. From that table come the V and J calls and clone size; the DNA was used to work out D and trimming. In all, the sample holds 380,000 or so clones, and approximately 86% of those were seen once. Of the sample, more than 2% falls within the top ten clones.

Participants in the prospective study were aged about 18 to 89 years, lived in under 30 United States geographic areas, and enrolled through a virtual design. In the prospective study, participants were assigned to cohorts based on the clinical history participants reported in a screening survey and a study questionnaire. In the prospective study, whole blood, serum and a nasopharyngeal or oropharyngeal swab were collected from each participant by mobile phlebotomists. Over an approximately 2-month period, participants in the prospective study had the option of providing additional blood draws and questionnaires. Blood samples from the prospective study were shipped frozen or at room temperature prior to DNA extraction.

Source material: PBMCs or T cells enriched from blood (not recorded which). The clonotype comes from a woman aged 40 to 50 with acute COVID-19. This receptor chain uses TRBV5-1 and TRBJ1-6; TRBD1 lines up with 9 middle nucleotides. For the CDR3, the sequence is CASSLTGQGRSPLHF. The DNA sequence reads TGCGCCAGCAGCTTGACAGGACAGGGGCGATCACCCCTCCACTTT.